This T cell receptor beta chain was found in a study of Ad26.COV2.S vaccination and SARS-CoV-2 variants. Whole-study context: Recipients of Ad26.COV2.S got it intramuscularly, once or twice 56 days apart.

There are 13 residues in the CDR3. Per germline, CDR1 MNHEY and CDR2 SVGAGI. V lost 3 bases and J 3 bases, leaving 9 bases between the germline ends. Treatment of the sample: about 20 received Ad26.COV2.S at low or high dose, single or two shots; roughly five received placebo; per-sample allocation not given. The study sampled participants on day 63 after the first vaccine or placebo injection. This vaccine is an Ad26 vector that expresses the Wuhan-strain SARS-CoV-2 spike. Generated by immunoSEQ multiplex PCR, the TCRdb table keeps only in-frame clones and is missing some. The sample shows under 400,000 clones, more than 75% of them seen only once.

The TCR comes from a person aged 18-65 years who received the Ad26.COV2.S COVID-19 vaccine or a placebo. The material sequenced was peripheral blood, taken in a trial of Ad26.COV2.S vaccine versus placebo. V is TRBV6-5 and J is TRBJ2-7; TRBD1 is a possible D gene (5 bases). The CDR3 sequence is CASSYRGSYEQYF. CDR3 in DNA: TGTGCCAGCAGTTATAGGGGTAGCTACGAGCAGTACTTC.